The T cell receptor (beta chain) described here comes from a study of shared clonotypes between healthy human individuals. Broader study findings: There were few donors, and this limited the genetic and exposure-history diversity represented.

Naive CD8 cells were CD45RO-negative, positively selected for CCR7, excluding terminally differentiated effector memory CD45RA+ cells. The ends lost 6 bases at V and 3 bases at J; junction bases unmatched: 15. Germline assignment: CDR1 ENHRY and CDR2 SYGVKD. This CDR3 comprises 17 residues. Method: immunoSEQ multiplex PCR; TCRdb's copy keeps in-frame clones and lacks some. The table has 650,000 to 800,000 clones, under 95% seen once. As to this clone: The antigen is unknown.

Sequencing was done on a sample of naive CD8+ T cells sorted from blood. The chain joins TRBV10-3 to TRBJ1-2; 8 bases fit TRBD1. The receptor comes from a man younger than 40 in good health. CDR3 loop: CAIRVFADRVKDYGYTF. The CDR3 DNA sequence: TGTGCCATCAGGGTATTTGCGGACAGGGTGAAGGACTATGGCTACACCTTC.